The rows below give T cell receptor beta chains drawn from one sample of a study of T cells in tuberculosis. TCRdb keeps only in-frame clones here, not all; method: immunoSEQ multiplex PCR. The data hold around 30,000 clones, with roughly 82% observed a single time. The starting material was PBMCs, obtained at tuberculosis diagnosis. The source is an adult with tuberculosis. CDR3s include the opening cysteine and the closing phenylalanine or tryptophan. Each record gives: J gene, D gene, clone size, V gene, CDR3 DNA, CDR3 protein. A D gene is named only where the DNA matches it firmly. Rows give clone size only sometimes, using once, few, many, or a class for an expanded clone.

>TRBJ2-1|TRBD2|NA|TRBV7-8
TGTGCCAGCAGCTTAGTTTCGGGTGCAGCGGGAGGGCCCAATGAGCAGTTCTTC
CASSLVSGAAGGPNEQFF
>TRBJ1-2|TRBD1|NA|TRBV5-1
TGCGCCAGCAGTACTGTAGAGGGGGCAGTTAGGGGCTACACCTTC
CASSTVEGAVRGYTF
>TRBJ2-3|TRBD1|few|TRBV6-4
TGTGCCAGCAGTGACGCTGGTGGACAGGGGGCAGATACGCAGTATTTT
CASSDAGGQGADTQYF
>TRBJ2-7|TRBD2|once|TRBV6-1
TGTGCCAGCAGTGAAAGCGGCGGGGGGGCGGCCTACGAGCAGTACTTC
CASSESGGGAAYEQYF
>TRBJ2-1|NA|NA|TRBV5-1
TGCGCCAGCAGAAACGGACTATCCAACTCCTACAATGAGCAGTTCTTC
CASRNGLSNSYNEQFF
>TRBJ2-7|TRBD1|NA|TRBV5-1
TGCGCCAGCAGCTTGGTAGCGAGTCGACCCGGGACAGGGCTGAACGAGCAGTACTTC
CASSLVASRPGTGLNEQYF
>TRBJ2-7|TRBD2|once|TRBV25-1
TGTGCCAGCAGTGAGACTAGCGGGACCACCTACGAGCAGTACTTC
CASSETSGTTYEQYF
>TRBJ2-5|NA|NA|TRBV5-4
TGTGCCAGCAGCTTGAGCTATTTCCAAGAGACCCAGTACTTC
CASSLSYFQETQYF
>TRBJ2-5|TRBD1|NA|TRBV27
TGTGCCGGCAGTTCCACACACTCGACAGGGGTCGGGGAGACCCAGTACTTC
CAGSSTHSTGVGETQYF
>TRBJ2-5|TRBD2|NA|TRBV4-1
TGCGCCAGCAGCCAAACGGGACTAGGGCAAGAGACCCAGTACTTC
CASSQTGLGQETQYF
>TRBJ2-3|TRBD2|NA|TRBV10-2
TGCGCCAGCAGCGCGGGGGCAGATACGCAGTATTTT
CASSAGADTQYF
>TRBJ2-7|TRBD2|NA|TRBV19
TGTGCCAGTAGTATAGATGGTAGCGGGGCCCCCTACGAGCAGTACTTC
CASSIDGSGAPYEQYF
>TRBJ2-7|TRBD1|NA|TRBV5-6
TGTGCCAGCAGCTTGGGCGGGACAGGGTACGAGCAGTACTTC
CASSLGGTGYEQYF
>TRBJ2-2|NA|NA|TRBV9
TGTGCCAGCAGCACAACGGGGGGCATGAACACCGGGGAGCTGTTTTTT
CASSTTGGMNTGELFF
>TRBJ2-7|NA|NA|TRBV7-7
TGTGCCAGCAGCCCGGGACAAAACTACGAGCAGTACTTC
CASSPGQNYEQYF
>TRBJ1-2|NA|NA|TRBV7-2
TGTGCCAGCAGCCTCACTACGGGGGGAAACTATGGCTACACCTTC
CASSLTTGGNYGYTF
>TRBJ1-4|NA|NA|TRBV5-1
TGCGCCAGCAGCTTGGAGCTCGGTGCAACTAATGAAAAACTGTTTTTT
CASSLELGATNEKLFF
>TRBJ2-6|NA|NA|TRBV11-3
TGTGCCAGCAGCCTCACAGTCACAGGCAGCTCTGGGGCCAACGTCCTGACTTTC
CASSLTVTGSSGANVLTF
>TRBJ1-6|TRBD1|NA|TRBV6-1
TGTGCCAGCAGGTGGGACAGGACCAATTCACCCCTCCACTTT
CASRWDRTNSPLHF
>TRBJ2-5|TRBD2|few|TRBV4-2
TGTGCCAGCAGCCAAGATGTGACTAGCGGGGGCCAAGAGACCCAGTACTTC
CASSQDVTSGGQETQYF
>TRBJ1-1|TRBD1|NA|TRBV6-1
TGTGCCAGCAGTTCACAGGGGACGAACACTGAAGCTTTCTTT
CASSSQGTNTEAFF
>TRBJ2-3|TRBD2|NA|TRBV28
TGTGCCAGCAGCCAATTGACTAGCGGGAGAGATACGCAGTATTTT
CASSQLTSGRDTQYF
>TRBJ1-6|NA|NA|TRBV2
TGTGCCAGCAGTGAAAGCGGCAGGGGTTATTCACCCCTCCACTTT
CASSESGRGYSPLHF
>TRBJ2-7|TRBD1|NA|TRBV6-1
TGTGCCAGCAGTGGCCTGGGACAGGGGTCCTACGAGCAGTACTTC
CASSGLGQGSYEQYF
>TRBJ2-1|NA|NA|TRBV6-4
TGTGCCAGCAGTGAGGGCAGGGGGCAGTTCTTC
CASSEGRGQFF
>TRBJ1-6|NA|medium-sized|TRBV18
TGTGCCAGCTCACCCCGAACCGGGAATCTCATCTCACCCCTCCACTTT
CASSPRTGNLISPLHF
>TRBJ2-4|NA|NA|TRBV28
TGTGCCACCCGGTTGGGGGCGCCCCATCTGTGGCACTTC
CATRLGAPHLWHF
>TRBJ2-5|TRBD1|NA|TRBV5-1
TGCGCCAGCAGTTCGGGACAGGGGGCGCAAGGGGGAGAGACCCAGTACTTC
CASSSGQGAQGGETQYF
>TRBJ2-7|TRBD1|NA|TRBV2
TGTGCCAGCAGAGGACAGGGGGCCTACGAGCAGTACTTC
CASRGQGAYEQYF
>TRBJ2-3|NA|NA|TRBV6-5
TGTGCCAGCAGTTCATTCAGGGGTTCCCGCACAGATACGCAGTATTTT
CASSSFRGSRTDTQYF
>TRBJ1-2|TRBD1|NA|TRBV27
TGTGCCAGCTCATCTTATCTCCAGGGGGTGAGAGGCTACACCTTC
CASSSYLQGVRGYTF
>TRBJ2-6|NA|few|TRBV30
TGTGCCTGGACCACAGGAGGGTCTGGGGCCAACGTCCTGACTTTC
CAWTTGGSGANVLTF
>TRBJ2-1|TRBD2|NA|TRBV19
TGTGCCAGTAGTACTGGGACTAGCGGCTCCTACAATGAGCAGTTCTTC
CASSTGTSGSYNEQFF
>TRBJ2-1|TRBD2|NA|TRBV19
TGTGCCAGCCACAGTAGCGGGAAAGACAATGAGCAGTTCTTC
CASHSSGKDNEQFF
>TRBJ1-2|NA|NA|TRBV30
TGTGCCTGGAGTGTAAACCGCTTCGCGAGCGGCTACACCTTC
CAWSVNRFASGYTF
>TRBJ2-7|TRBD1|NA|TRBV28
TGTGCCAGCAGGACCGGGACAGGGGGTAAGCAGTACTTC
CASRTGTGGKQYF
>TRBJ1-1|NA|once|TRBV5-1
TGCGCCAGCAGCTTGGGGGACATTGGCACTGAAGCTTTCTTT
CASSLGDIGTEAFF
>TRBJ1-1|TRBD1|NA|TRBV30
TGTGCCTGGAGTGTCCTCTTGGGACAGGGGAACACTGAAGCTTTCTTT
CAWSVLLGQGNTEAFF
>TRBJ2-7|NA|once|TRBV28
TGTGCCAGCACCCTACCCGGCAGGGGGGCCGAGCAGTACTTC
CASTLPGRGAEQYF
>TRBJ2-1|TRBD2|NA|TRBV20-1
TGCAGTGCTATCAGTGAGCGGGATCAGTTCTTC
CSAISERDQFF
>TRBJ2-7|TRBD2|NA|TRBV7-8
TGTGCCAGCAGCGCCCGGACTAGCGGGGGACCAAGCTCCTACGAGCAGTACTTC
CASSARTSGGPSSYEQYF
>TRBJ2-7|TRBD1|NA|TRBV7-2
TGTGCCAGCAGCTTAGGAGCGGACAGGGGGCTGTACGAGCAGTACTTC
CASSLGADRGLYEQYF
>TRBJ1-2|TRBD1|NA|TRBV4-1
TGCGCCAGCAGCCAAGATGTAGGCAGGGGGTCCTATGGCTACACCTTC
CASSQDVGRGSYGYTF
>TRBJ2-7|TRBD2|NA|TRBV5-5
TGTGCCAGCAGTACATCCGGGACTAGCGGCCTCGAGCAGTACTTC
CASSTSGTSGLEQYF
>TRBJ2-1|TRBD2|once|TRBV7-6
TGTGCCAGCAGCTGGACTAGCGGGACCTACAATGAGCAGTTCTTC
CASSWTSGTYNEQFF
>TRBJ2-5|NA|NA|TRBV2
TGTGCCAGCAGGTCAGGGATACAAGAGACCCAGTACTTC
CASRSGIQETQYF
>TRBJ2-2|TRBD2|NA|TRBV7-3
TGTGCCAGCAGCTTAACGTCGACTAGCGGGGCCGGGGAGCTGTTTTTT
CASSLTSTSGAGELFF
>TRBJ1-1|NA|NA|TRBV7-3
TGTGCCAGCAGCTTACTGCAGGGCACTGAAGCTTTCTTT
CASSLLQGTEAFF
>TRBJ2-3|NA|NA|TRBV9
TGTGCCAGCTCCCCTCGGGCAGATACGCAGTATTTT
CASSPRADTQYF
>TRBJ1-1|NA|NA|TRBV6-5
TGTGCCAGCAGAGGACAGCTGATGAACACTGAAGCTTTCTTT
CASRGQLMNTEAFF
>TRBJ2-7|NA|NA|TRBV5-8
TGTGCCAGCAGCTTACCACGGGGTCCGTCCTACGAGCAGTACTTC
CASSLPRGPSYEQYF
>TRBJ2-1|TRBD2|NA|TRBV7-6
TGTGCCAGCAGCCTTAGCGGGGGGCCTTACAATGAGCAGTTCTTC
CASSLSGGPYNEQFF
>TRBJ1-2|TRBD1|NA|TRBV29-1
TGCAGCGTTGATCAAGGACAGGGTTTAAATTATGGCTACACCTTC
CSVDQGQGLNYGYTF